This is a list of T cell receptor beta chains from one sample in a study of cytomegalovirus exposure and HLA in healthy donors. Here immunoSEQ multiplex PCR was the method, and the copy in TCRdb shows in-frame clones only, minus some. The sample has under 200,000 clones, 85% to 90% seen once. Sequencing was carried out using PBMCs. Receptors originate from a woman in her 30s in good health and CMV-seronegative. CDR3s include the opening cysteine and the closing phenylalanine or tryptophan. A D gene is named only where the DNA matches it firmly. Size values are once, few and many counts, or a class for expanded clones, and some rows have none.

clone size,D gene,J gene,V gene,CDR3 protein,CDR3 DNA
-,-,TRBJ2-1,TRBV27,CASSRNKEGNNEQFF,TGTGCCAGCTCCCGGAACAAGGAAGGGAACAATGAGCAGTTCTTC
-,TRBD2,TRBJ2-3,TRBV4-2,CASSPTSGGDTDTQYF,TGTGCCAGCAGCCCAACTAGCGGGGGAGACACAGATACGCAGTATTTT
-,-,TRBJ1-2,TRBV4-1,CASSQDSRSNYGYTF,TGCGCCAGCAGCCAAGATAGCCGGTCAAACTATGGCTACACCTTC
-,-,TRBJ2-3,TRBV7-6,CASSLRDITDTQYF,TGTGCCAGCAGCCTACGGGACATCACAGATACGCAGTATTTT
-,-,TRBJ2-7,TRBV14,CASSPQGIENEQYF,TGTGCCAGCAGCCCGCAGGGGATAGAGAACGAGCAGTACTTC
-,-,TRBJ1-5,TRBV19,CASSRRNSNQPQHF,TGTGCCAGTAGTCGCCGGAATAGCAATCAGCCCCAGCATTTT
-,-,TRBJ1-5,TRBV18,CASSHSGQTNSNQPQHF,TGTGCCAGCTCTCACTCAGGACAGACAAATAGCAATCAGCCCCAGCATTTT
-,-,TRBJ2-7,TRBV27,CASTGSSYEQYF,TGTGCCAGCACAGGCAGCTCCTACGAGCAGTACTTC
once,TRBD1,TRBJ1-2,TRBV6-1,CASRVTGGGYTF,TGTGCCAGCAGAGTGACAGGGGGTGGCTACACCTTC
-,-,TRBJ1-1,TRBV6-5,CASSYSMGGSEAFF,TGTGCCAGCAGTTACTCGATGGGAGGGAGTGAAGCTTTCTTT
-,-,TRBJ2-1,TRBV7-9,CASSSRYEQFF,TGTGCCAGCAGCTCTAGATATGAGCAGTTCTTC
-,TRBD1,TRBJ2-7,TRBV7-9,CASAPLDRAYEQYF,TGTGCCAGCGCACCTCTCGACAGGGCCTACGAGCAGTACTTC